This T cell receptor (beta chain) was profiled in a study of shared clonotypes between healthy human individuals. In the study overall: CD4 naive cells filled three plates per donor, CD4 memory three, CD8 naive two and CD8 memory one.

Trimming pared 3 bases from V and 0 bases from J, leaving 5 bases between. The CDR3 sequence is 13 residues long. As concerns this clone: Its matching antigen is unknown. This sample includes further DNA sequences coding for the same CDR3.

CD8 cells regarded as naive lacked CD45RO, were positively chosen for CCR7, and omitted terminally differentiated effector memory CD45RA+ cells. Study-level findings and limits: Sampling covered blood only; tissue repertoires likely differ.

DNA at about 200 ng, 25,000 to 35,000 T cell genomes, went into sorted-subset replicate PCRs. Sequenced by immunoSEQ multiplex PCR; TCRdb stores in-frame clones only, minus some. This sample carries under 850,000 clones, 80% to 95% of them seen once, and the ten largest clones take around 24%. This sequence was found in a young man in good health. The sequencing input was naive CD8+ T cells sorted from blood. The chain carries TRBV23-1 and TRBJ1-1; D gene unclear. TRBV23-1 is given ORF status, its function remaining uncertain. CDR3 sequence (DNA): TGCGCCAGCAGTCAGGGATTGAACACTGAAGCTTTCTTT. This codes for CASSQGLNTEAFF.